This entry is about one TCR beta chain. Study processing details: Reference gene primers were amplified, and this amplification served to estimate nucleated cell counts. Using immunoSEQ multiplex PCR, the repertoire was profiled, and TCRdb retains in-frame clones only, with some absent. V and J calls and clone size come straight from that table; D and trimming were deduced from the DNA. This sample has 22,000 or so clones; around 89% occur once, and the top ten carry around 7.7%. This sample was taken from a study of blood T cell repertoires in COVID-19. The overall study: Acute and convalescent COVID-19 specimens originated in the United States, Italy and Spain. The analysed material was cDNA or gDNA that came from T cells, B-cell-depleted T cells, or PBMCs.

V gave up 0 bases and J gave up 10 bases; unmatched junction bases: 10. Germline loops: CDR1 SGDLS, CDR2 YYNGEE. The CDR3 runs to 16 residues. The sample comprised peripheral blood. This TCR was recovered from a woman aged 55-70 years with active COVID-19. The chain recombines TRBV9 with TRBJ1-6; 7 bases line up with TRBD1. The CDR3 is CASSVAGTGVGSPLHF. The CDR3 DNA is TGTGCCAGCAGCGTAGCGGGAACAGGGGTGGGATCACCCCTCCACTTT.